This record concerns one TCR beta chain sequence. What it recognizes is unknown. Its ends do not fully match the called genes, so a read error is possible. The CDR3 extends over 14 amino acids. The germline CDR1 and CDR2 sequences are MDHEN and SYDVKM. This sample was included in a study of T cell repertoires in cytomegalovirus infection. Whole-study context: In public TCR beta signatures, there were indications of both CMV infection and matching HLA type. Notes on the study in general: The study found HLA-C-restricted CMV-specific TCR beta clonotypes dominating the ex vivo response.

MiXCR, applied by TCRdb to the reads, yields one record per CDR3 protein. The sample shows hundreds of thousands of distinct CDR3 sequences, just under 30% of them seen only once. The TCR sequence derives from a human donor in good health (CMV status not recorded). Some clones in this sample may be carry-over from other donors' samples. The source was cultured PBMCs, collected from culture after CMV antigen stimulation. This chain joins TRBV28 and TRBJ2-3, with D possibly being TRBD2 (5 bases). The CDR3 DNA sequence: TGTGCCACGCTGGACTCCAGCCGCACAGATGCGCAGTATTTT. Translation gives CATLDSSRTDAQYF.